This paragraph covers one T cell receptor beta chain sequence. Its antigen is not identified. Researchers took RNA transcripts and amplified the TCR beta CDR3 regions from them. RT-PCR in the first round (using the HTBI primer set) targeted the TCR CDR3. One entry per CDR3 protein results from TCRdb running MiXCR on the multiplex PCR reads. The sample has 410,000 or so distinct CDR3 sequences; over 12% are singletons. This sample was included in a study of T cells in Graves' hyperthyroidism and ophthalmopathy. General study results and limits: Ophthalmopathy was identified by the model a median about seven months ahead of onset. Blood held most thyroid clonotypes expanded above 0.001 frequency. Stable hyperthyroidism and ophthalmopathy were separated using 13 V-J signatures.

The CDR3 spans 16 residues. Germline V gives CDR1 MGHDK, CDR2 SYGVNS. Trimming took 8 bases from V and 0 from J, leaving 17 bases between them. This receptor was taken from a man aged 18 to 30 with Graves' ophthalmopathy. The rearrangement joins TRBV25-1 to TRBJ1-3; D is uncertain. Input material: blood. The CDR3 sequence is CASLSPASASGNTIYF. The CDR3 bases are TGTGCCAGCCTTTCGCCCGCATCAGCCTCTGGAAACACCATATATTTT. The full variable domain, with the rest looked up from reference TRBV25-1 and TRBJ1-3, is EADIYQTPRYLVIGTGKKITLECSQTMGHDKMYWYQQDPGMELHLIHYSYGVNSTEKGDLSSESTVSRIRTEHFPLTLESARPSHTSQYLCASLSPASASGNTIYFGEGSWLTVV.